This record concerns one T cell receptor beta chain sequence. V shed 9 bases, J shed 0 bases, and the junction held 14 bases outside the gene matches. CDR1 and CDR2 from the germline V gene are SGHRS and YFSETQ. The CDR3 consists of 16 residues. Clones were sequenced by immunoSEQ multiplex PCR, and TCRdb holds only the in-frame ones, with some missing. Seen here are some 97,000 clones, 90% to 95% observed once, and the top ten hold 0.7% to 0.9%. The data stem from a study of T cell changes during pregnancy in multiple sclerosis. The chain uses TRBV5-1 and TRBJ1-1; 7 bases are a match to TRBD1. This specimen was peripheral blood, taken before pregnancy. The receptor was derived from a female donor with multiple sclerosis, enrolled in a pregnancy study. The CDR3 is CATSPRQGGMNTEAFF. CDR3 DNA: TGCGCCACTAGCCCAAGACAGGGAGGCATGAACACTGAAGCTTTCTTT. Together with reference TRBV5-1 and TRBJ1-1, the CDR3 gives the full variable domain: KAGVTQTPRYLIKTRGQQVTLSCSPISGHRSVSWYQQTPGQGLQFLFEYFSETQRNKGNFPGRFSGRQFSNSRSEMNVSTLELGDSALYLCATSPRQGGMNTEAFFGQGTRLTVV.